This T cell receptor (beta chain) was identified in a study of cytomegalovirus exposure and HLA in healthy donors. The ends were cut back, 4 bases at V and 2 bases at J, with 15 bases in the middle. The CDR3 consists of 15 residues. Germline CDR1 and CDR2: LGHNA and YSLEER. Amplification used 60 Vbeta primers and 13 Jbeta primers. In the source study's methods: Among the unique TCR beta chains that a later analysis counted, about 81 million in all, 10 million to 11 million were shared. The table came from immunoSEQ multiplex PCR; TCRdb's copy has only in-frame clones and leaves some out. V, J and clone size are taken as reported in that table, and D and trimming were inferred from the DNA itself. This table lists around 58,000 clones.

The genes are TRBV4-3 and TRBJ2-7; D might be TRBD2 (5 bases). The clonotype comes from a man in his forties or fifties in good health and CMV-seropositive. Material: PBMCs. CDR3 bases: TGCGCCAGCAGCCTCATCCGTGTGGGAGCCTACGAGCAGTACTTC. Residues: CASSLIRVGAYEQYF.